One sample yielded the 20 T cell receptor beta chains listed below, sequenced in a study of T cells in Graves' hyperthyroidism and ophthalmopathy. Amplified regions were TCR beta CDR3 sequences from RNA transcripts. Carried out on the TCR CDR3, a first-round RT-PCR used the HTBI primer set. A single record per CDR3 protein comes from TCRdb applying MiXCR to the multiplex PCR reads. The sample holds about 55,000 distinct CDR3 sequences, approximately 53% seen once. Sequenced input: blood. The receptors derive from a woman between 55 and 75 years old with Graves' ophthalmopathy.

This clonotype was seen many times. This chain connects TRBV9 to TRBJ2-1; 7 bases map to TRBD2. The CDR3 sequence is 15 residues long. CDR1 and CDR2 from the germline V gene are SGDLS and YYNGEE. With V trimmed by 2 bases and J by 3 bases, 5 bases remained unmatched. In DNA form, the CDR3 reads TGTGCCAGCAGCGTGGGAGGGGCGATCTACAATGAGCAGTTCTTC. Protein: CASSVGGAIYNEQFF.

In the case of this clonotype: A single base separates this from a much larger clone, so it may be a read error. V is TRBV6-5 and J is TRBJ1-3, with 9 bases lining up with TRBD1. Germline loops: CDR1 MNHEY, CDR2 SVGAGI. This CDR3 is built from 14 residues. The chain's CDR3 is CAGRQGGSGNTIYF. CDR3 nucleotides: TGTGCCGGCAGACAGGGGGGCTCAGGAAACACCATATATTTT.

This chain uses TRBV15 with TRBJ2-7; D unresolved. This CDR3 is 12 amino acids long. V was pared by 0 bases and J by 6 bases, with 6 bases between. Germline-derived CDR1 and CDR2 are LNHNV and YYDKDF (reference sequence). The CDR3 loop is CATSRDETEQYF. In nucleotides, the CDR3 is TGTGCCACCAGCAGAGATGAGACCGAGCAGTACTTC.

J is TRBJ1-3 and V is TRBV20-1; 8 nucleotides match TRBD1. The V and J ends lost 6 bases and 4 bases, in that order; junction bases with no gene match: 14. CDR1 is DFQATT and CDR2 is SNEGSKA in the germline V gene (reference sequence). CDR3 length equals 16 residues. CDR3 bases: TGCAGTGCCCCAAGGATGGGGACAGGCCGAGGAAACACCATATATTTT. Its translation is CSAPRMGTGRGNTIYF.

V and J are TRBV5-4 and TRBJ1-2; D call uncertain. CDR1 is SGHNT and CDR2 is YYREEE in the germline V gene (reference sequence). CDR3 length equals 9 residues. V lost 7 bases and J lost 4, with 2 bases in between. The CDR3 is CASRYGYTF. The CDR3 bases are TGTGCCAGCCGCTATGGCTACACCTTC.

The rearrangement links TRBV9 to TRBJ1-3; 10 bases agree with TRBD1. Losses at the gene ends were 4 bases for V and 2 bases for J; bases not matched to a gene: 6. Germline CDR1 reads SGDLS; CDR2 reads YYNGEE. The CDR3 has 16 residues. The CDR3 loop reads CASSPRGTGAGNTIYF. CDR3 nucleotide sequence: TGTGCCAGCAGCCCCCGAGGGACAGGGGCTGGAAACACCATATATTTT.

This clonotype was detected ten times or more. The genes are TRBV27 and TRBJ2-5; no clear D. The germline CDR1 and CDR2 sequences are MNHEY and SMNVEV (reference sequence). The CDR3 spans 15 residues. V was cut by 0 bases and J by 5 bases, with 13 bases left in between. Here the CDR3 reads CASSLSSGLLETQYF. In nucleotides, the CDR3 is TGTGCCAGCAGTTTATCGTCCGGGCTCCTCGAGACCCAGTACTTC.

This clonotype was seen many times. The J gene is TRBJ1-2, the V gene TRBV6-1, with a possible D match to TRBD1 (6 bases). The CDR3 covers 13 residues. Trimming stripped 6 bases from V and 3 bases from J, with 11 bases between. Germline lookup yields CDR1 MNHNS and CDR2 SASEGT. The CDR3 sequence is CASRVQGHYGYTF. The CDR3 nucleotides are TGTGCCAGCAGAGTCCAGGGGCACTATGGCTACACCTTC.

This clonotype was counted at least ten times. V usage is TRBV13 and J usage is TRBJ2-1; D might be TRBD2 (6 bases). The CDR3 sequence is 15 residues long. The V end lost 8 bases, the J end lost 4 bases, and 18 bases lay between the germline ends. From germline, CDR1 is PRHDT and CDR2 FYEKMQ (reference sequence). CDR3 in DNA: TGTGCCAGCCGTCGGGGCGGAGCGGGTTACAATGAGCAGTTCTTC. Its translation is CASRRGGAGYNEQFF.

The chain has TRBV19 and TRBJ2-7; TRBD1 matches at 9 bases. J was trimmed by 4 bases and V by 4 bases; bases with no gene match: 8. The germline V gene encodes CDR1 LNHDA and CDR2 SQIVND (reference sequence). The CDR3 has 15 amino acids. CDR3 amino acids: CASSTTGTGIYEQYF. The CDR3 nucleotides read TGTGCCAGTAGTACAACCGGGACAGGGATATACGAGCAGTACTTC.

This clonotype was recorded many times. The CDR3 loop is CASSPGLAGVEGYNEQFF. The CDR3 region has the DNA TGTGCCAGCAGCCCGGGACTAGCGGGAGTAGAGGGATACAATGAGCAGTTCTTC. The chain uses TRBV7-3 and TRBJ2-1, with TRBD2 matching 14 bases. CDR3 length: 18 amino acids. Germline CDR1 SGHTA, CDR2 FQGTGA. Germline trimming cut 5 bases from V and 4 bases from J; bases unmatched to any gene: 10.

This clonotype was observed once. The chain employs TRBV2 and TRBJ2-3; no definite D call. Trimming removed 6 bases from V and 2 bases from J, with 12 bases in between. There are 14 residues in the CDR3. Germline lookup yields CDR1 SNHLY and CDR2 FYNNEI. The CDR3 nucleotides read TGTGCCAGCAGCCCAACCCGAAACACAGATACGCAGTATTTT. Its translation is CASSPTRNTDTQYF.

This clonotype was observed at least ten times. The V call is TRBV12-3 or TRBV12-4, the J call TRBJ1-5, with D unresolved. This CDR3 has 12 residues. The V end lost 5 bases, the J end lost 12 bases, and 14 bases lay between the germline ends. The CDR3 DNA reads as TGTGCCAGCAGTCCTCAACCCGGGATCCAGCATTTT. This gives the protein CASSPQPGIQHF.

For this clonotype: The conserved phenylalanine or tryptophan normally closing the CDR3 is absent here, so this likely arose from a read error. It is unclear where the CDR3 begins or ends on the DNA, so no DNA is shown, and the CDR3 is as TCRdb lists it. The J gene is TRBJ2-2, the V gene TRBV7-2. The CDR3 numbers 14 amino acids, ends counted. Germline CDR1 reads SGHTA; CDR2 reads FQGNSA. The chain's CDR3 is CASSIGTDTGELFL.

This clonotype appeared once. The final CDR3 position lacks the conserved phenylalanine or tryptophan, pointing to a likely read error. The DNA is left out, because the CDR3 cannot be placed on it with certainty; the CDR3 is given as TCRdb lists it. The chain joins TRBV20-1 to TRBJ2-7; the D call in the table, TRBD1, was not verified against the DNA. Counting both end residues, the CDR3 totals 8 amino acids. Per germline, CDR1 DFQATT and CDR2 SNEGSKA (reference sequence). The CDR3 here is CSARDPLQ.

The table lists this clonotype with many counts. J is TRBJ1-1 and V is TRBV20-1; D is undetermined. V lost 5 bases, J lost 6 bases, and 10 bases lay in between. Germline assignment: CDR1 DFQATT and CDR2 SNEGSKA (reference sequence). The CDR3 has 11 residues. CDR3 in amino acids: CSAPPAAEAFF. The DNA of the CDR3 is TGCAGTGCTCCCCCCGCGGCTGAAGCTTTCTTT.

The J gene is TRBJ1-2, the V gene TRBV4-1; D is uncertain. CDR1 and CDR2 (germline): MGHRA, YSYEKL. Between the trimmed V and J ends, which lost 1 base and 2 bases, there was a span of 11 bases. This CDR3 comprises 15 residues. CDR3 region: CASSQGGPPNYGYTF. For the CDR3, the DNA is TGCGCCAGCAGCCAAGGAGGTCCACCCAACTATGGCTACACCTTC.

The rearrangement uses TRBV29-1 and TRBJ1-2, with TRBD1 as a possible D gene (6 bases). Trimming removed 5 bases from V and 3 bases from J, with 19 bases in between. The CDR3 totals 15 residues. CDR1 SQVTM and CDR2 ANQGSEA come from the germline V gene. The CDR3 is CSVLLAGALDYGYTF. The CDR3 DNA is TGCAGCGTTCTATTAGCGGGGGCTCTTGACTATGGCTACACCTTC.

This clonotype is a singleton in its sample. Here the CDR3 omits its conserved ending phenylalanine or tryptophan, so a read error is the likely source. V is TRBV7-9 and J is TRBJ2-2; no clear D gene. Germline CDR1 is SEHNR and CDR2 is FQNEAQ (reference sequence). Trimming pared 1 base from V and 3 bases from J, leaving 9 bases between. This CDR3 is built from 15 residues. CDR3 protein: CASSLVFRDTGELFL. The CDR3 nucleotides read TGTGCCAGCAGCTTAGTCTTTAGGGACACCGGGGAGCTGTTTCTC.

Note on this clonotype: Given the absence of the conserved phenylalanine or tryptophan at the CDR3 end, a read error is likely. The chain has TRBV2 and TRBJ2-7; D is perhaps TRBD1 (5 bases). Trimming stripped 3 bases from V and 2 bases from J, with 11 bases between. CDR1 is SNHLY and CDR2 is FYNNEI in the germline V gene. The CDR3 is 14 residues long. The CDR3 loop reads CASSEGLSAYEQYS. CDR3 sequence (DNA): TGTGCCAGCAGTGAGGGGCTGAGCGCCTACGAGCAGTACTCC.